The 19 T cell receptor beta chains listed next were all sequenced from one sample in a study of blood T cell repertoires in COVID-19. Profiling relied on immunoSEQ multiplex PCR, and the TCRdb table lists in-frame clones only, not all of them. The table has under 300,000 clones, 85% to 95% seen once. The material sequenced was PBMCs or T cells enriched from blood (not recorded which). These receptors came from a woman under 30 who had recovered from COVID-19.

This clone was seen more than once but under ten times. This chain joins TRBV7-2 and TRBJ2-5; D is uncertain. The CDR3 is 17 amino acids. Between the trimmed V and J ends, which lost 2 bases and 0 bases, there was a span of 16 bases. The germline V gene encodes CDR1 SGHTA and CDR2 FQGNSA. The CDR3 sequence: CASSLFSVGRNQETQYF. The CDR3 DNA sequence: TGTGCCAGCAGCTTATTCTCGGTCGGCAGGAACCAAGAGACCCAGTACTTC.

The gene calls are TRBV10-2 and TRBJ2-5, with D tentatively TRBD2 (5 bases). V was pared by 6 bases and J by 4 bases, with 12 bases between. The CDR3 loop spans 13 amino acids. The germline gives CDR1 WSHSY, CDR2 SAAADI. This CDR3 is CASRSGGRETQYF. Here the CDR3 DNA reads TGCGCCAGCAGATCAGGTGGGAGAGAGACCCAGTACTTC.

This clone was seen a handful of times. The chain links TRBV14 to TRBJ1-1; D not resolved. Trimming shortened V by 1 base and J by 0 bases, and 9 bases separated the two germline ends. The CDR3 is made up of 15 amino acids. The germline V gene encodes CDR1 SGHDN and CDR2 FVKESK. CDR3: CASSQVRLLNTEAFF. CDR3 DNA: TGTGCCAGCAGCCAAGTTCGTCTCCTGAACACTGAAGCTTTCTTT.

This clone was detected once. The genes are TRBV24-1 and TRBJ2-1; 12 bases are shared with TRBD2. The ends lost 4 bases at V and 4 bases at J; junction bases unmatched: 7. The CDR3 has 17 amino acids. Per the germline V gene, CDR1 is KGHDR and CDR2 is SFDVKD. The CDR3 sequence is CATSDSRLAGAYNEQFF. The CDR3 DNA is TGTGCCACCAGTGACAGCAGACTAGCGGGGGCATACAATGAGCAGTTCTTC.

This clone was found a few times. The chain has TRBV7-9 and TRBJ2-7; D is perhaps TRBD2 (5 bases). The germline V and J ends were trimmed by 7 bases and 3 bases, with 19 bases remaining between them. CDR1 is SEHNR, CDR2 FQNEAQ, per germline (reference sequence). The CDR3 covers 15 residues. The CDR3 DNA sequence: TGTGCCAGCACCCCTGGACTGTCCTCCCGCTACGAGCAGTACTTC. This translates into CASTPGLSSRYEQYF.

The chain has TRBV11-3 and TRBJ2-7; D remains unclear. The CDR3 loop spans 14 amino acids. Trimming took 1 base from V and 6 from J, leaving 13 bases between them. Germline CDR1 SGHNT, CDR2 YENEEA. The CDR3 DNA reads TGTGCCAGCAGCTTAGTTCCAGGAAGCAGCGAGCAGTACTTC. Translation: CASSLVPGSSEQYF.

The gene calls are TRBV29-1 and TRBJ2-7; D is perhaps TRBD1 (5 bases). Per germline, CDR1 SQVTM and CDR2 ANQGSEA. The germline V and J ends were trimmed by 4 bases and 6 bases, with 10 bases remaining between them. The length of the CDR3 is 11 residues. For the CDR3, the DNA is TGCAGCGTTGCCCAGGGCGGCGAGCAGTACTTC. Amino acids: CSVAQGGEQYF.

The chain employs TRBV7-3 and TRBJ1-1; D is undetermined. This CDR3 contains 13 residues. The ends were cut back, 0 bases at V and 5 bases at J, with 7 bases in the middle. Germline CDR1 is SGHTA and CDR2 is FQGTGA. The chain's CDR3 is CASSLTSRTEAFF. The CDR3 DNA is TGTGCCAGCAGCTTAACCTCTAGAACTGAAGCTTTCTTT.

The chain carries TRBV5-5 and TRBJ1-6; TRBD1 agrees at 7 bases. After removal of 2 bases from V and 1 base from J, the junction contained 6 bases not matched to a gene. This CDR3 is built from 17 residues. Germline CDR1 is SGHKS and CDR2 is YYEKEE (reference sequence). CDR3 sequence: CASSFRTGESYNSPLHF. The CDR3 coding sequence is TGTGCCAGCAGCTTTCGTACAGGGGAGTCCTATAATTCACCCCTCCACTTT.

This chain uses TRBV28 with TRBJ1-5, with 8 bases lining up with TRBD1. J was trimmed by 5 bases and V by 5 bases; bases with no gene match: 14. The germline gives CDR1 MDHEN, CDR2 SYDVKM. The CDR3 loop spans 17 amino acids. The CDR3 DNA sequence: TGTGCCAGCAGTACGGAAGCGGCAGGGGGCCAGGATCAGCCCCAGCATTTT. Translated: CASSTEAAGGQDQPQHF. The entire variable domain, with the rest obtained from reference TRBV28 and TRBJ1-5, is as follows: DVKVTQSSRYLVKRTGEKVFLECVQDMDHENMFWYRQDPGLGLRLIYFSYDVKMKEKGDIPEGYSVSREKKERFSLILESASTNQTSMYLCASSTEAAGGQDQPQHFGDGTRLSIL.

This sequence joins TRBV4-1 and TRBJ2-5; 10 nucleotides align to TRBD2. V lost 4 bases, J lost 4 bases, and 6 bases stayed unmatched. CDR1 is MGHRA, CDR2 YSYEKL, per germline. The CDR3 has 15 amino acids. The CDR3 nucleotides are TGCGCCAGCAGCCGTAGCGGGAGGATATTAGAGACCCAGTACTTC. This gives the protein CASSRSGRILETQYF.

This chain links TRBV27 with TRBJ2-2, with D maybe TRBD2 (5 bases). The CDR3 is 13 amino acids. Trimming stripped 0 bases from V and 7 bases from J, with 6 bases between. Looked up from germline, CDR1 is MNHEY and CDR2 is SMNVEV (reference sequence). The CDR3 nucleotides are TGTGCCAGCAGTTTATCGGCGGGCGGGGAGCTGTTTTTT. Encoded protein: CASSLSAGGELFF.

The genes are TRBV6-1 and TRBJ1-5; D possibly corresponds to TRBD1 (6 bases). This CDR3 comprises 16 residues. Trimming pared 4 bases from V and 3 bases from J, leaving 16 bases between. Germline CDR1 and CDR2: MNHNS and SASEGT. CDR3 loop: CASSARDQGHNQPQHF. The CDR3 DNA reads TGTGCCAGCAGTGCCCGGGACCAGGGGCACAATCAGCCCCAGCATTTT.

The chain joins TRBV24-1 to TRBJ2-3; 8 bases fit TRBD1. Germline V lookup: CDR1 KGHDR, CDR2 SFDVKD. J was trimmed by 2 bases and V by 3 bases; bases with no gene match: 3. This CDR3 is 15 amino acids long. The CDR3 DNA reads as TGTGCCACCAGTGATCTGGGACAGGACACAGATACGCAGTATTTT. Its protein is CATSDLGQDTDTQYF.

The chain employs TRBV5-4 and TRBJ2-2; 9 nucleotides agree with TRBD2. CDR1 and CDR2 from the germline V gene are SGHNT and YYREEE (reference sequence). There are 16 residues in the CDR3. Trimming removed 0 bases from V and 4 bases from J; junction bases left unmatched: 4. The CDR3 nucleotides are TGTGCCAGCAGCTTGGGTGCAGCGGGGGGCACCGGGGAGCTGTTTTTT. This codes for CASSLGAAGGTGELFF.

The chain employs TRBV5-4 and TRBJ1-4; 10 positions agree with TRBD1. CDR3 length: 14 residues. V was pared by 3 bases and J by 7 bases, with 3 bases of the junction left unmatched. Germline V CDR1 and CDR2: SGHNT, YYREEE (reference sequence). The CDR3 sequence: CASSWDRGSEKLFF. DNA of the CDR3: TGTGCCAGCAGCTGGGACAGGGGAAGTGAAAAACTGTTTTTT.

The CDR3 reads CASSEWGGNNSPLHF. The CDR3 nucleotides are TGTGCCAGCAGTGAATGGGGGGGAAATAATTCACCCCTCCACTTT. The chain uses TRBV6-1 and TRBJ1-6; TRBD1 might be the D (5 bases). The germline V gene has CDR1 MNHNS and CDR2 SASEGT. With 2 bases removed from V and 5 bases from J, the gap between germline ends came to 10 bases. The CDR3 is made up of 15 amino acids.

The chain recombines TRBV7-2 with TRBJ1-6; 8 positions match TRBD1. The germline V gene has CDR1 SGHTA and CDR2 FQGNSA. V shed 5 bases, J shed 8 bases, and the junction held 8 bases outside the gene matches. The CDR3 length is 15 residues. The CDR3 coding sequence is TGTGCCAGCAGCAGACAGGGGCCGGGCGATTCACCCCTCCACTTT. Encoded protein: CASSRQGPGDSPLHF.

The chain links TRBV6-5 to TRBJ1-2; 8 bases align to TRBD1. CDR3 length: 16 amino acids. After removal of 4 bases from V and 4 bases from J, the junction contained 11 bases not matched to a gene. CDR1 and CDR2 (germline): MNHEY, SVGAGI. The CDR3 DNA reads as TGTGCCAGCAGTTCCAGGGGGCGGAATCGAATCTATGGCTACACCTTC. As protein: CASSSRGRNRIYGYTF.